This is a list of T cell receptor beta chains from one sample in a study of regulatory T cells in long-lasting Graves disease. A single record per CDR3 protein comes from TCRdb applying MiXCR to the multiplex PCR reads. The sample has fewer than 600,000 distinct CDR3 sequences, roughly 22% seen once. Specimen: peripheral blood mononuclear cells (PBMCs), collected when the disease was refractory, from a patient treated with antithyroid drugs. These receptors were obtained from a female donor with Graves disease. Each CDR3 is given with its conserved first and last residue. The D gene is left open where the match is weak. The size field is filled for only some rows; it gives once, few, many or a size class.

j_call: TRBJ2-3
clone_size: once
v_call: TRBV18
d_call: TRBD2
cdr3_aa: CASSPGLAGFTDTQYF
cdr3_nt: TGTGCCAGCTCACCTGGACTAGCGGGATTCACAGATACGCAGTATTTT

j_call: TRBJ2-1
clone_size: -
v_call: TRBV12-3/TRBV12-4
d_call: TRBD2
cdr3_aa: CASSASGGNNEQFF
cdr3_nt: TGTGCCAGCAGTGCTAGCGGGGGTAACAATGAGCAGTTCTTC

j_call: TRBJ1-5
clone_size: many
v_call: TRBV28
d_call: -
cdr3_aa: CASSFAGGAGGNQPQHF
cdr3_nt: TGTGCCAGCAGTTTCGCTGGGGGGGCAGGGGGCAATCAGCCCCAGCATTTT

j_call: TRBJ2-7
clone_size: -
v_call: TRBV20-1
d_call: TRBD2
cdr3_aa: CSAIDPSGVTYEQYF
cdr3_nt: TGCAGTGCTATAGACCCTAGCGGGGTAACCTACGAGCAGTACTTC

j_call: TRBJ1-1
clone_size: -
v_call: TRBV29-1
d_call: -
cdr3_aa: CSVEDGGDTEAFF
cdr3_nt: TGCAGCGTTGAAGATGGGGGAGACACTGAAGCTTTCTTT

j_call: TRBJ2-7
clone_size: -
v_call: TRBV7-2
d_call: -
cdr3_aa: CASSVGSGGPLYEQYF
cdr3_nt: TGTGCCAGCAGCGTCGGGTCAGGTGGGCCACTCTACGAGCAGTACTTC

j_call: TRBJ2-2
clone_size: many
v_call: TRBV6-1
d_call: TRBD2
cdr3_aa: CATLAGMNTGELFF
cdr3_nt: TGTGCCACACTAGCGGGTATGAACACCGGGGAGCTGTTTTTT

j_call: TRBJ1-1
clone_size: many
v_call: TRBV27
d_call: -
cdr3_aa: CASSPTGGWDTEAFF
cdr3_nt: TGTGCCAGCAGTCCAACTGGAGGTTGGGACACTGAAGCTTTCTTT

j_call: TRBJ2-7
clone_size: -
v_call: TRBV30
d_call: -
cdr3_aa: CAWSGGIYEQYF
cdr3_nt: TGTGCCTGGAGTGGGGGAATCTACGAGCAGTACTTC

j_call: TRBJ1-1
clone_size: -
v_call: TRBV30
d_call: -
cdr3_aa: CAWSVRAGAFF
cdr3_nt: TGTGCCTGGAGTGTACGGGCGGGCGCTTTCTTT

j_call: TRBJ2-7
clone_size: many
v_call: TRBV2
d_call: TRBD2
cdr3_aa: CASSLGLRGRVAKQYF
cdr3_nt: TGTGCCAGCAGTCTGGGCCTGCGCGGGAGGGTTGCAAAGCAGTACTTC

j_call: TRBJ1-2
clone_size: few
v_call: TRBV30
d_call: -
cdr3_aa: CAWSGSRANYGYTF
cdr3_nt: TGTGCCTGGAGTGGGAGCCGGGCTAACTATGGCTACACCTTC

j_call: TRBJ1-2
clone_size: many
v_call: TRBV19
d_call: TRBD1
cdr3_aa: CASRLDRENGYTF
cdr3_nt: TGTGCCAGTAGGTTGGACAGGGAAAATGGCTACACCTTC

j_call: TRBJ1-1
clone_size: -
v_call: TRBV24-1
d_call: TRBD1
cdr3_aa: CATSPGGNTEAFF
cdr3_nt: TGTGCCACCAGCCCAGGGGGAAACACTGAAGCTTTCTTT

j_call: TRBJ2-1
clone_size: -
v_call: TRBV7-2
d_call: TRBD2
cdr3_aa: CASSRGTSGRNEQFF
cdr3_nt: TGTGCCAGCAGCCGTGGGACTAGCGGGAGGAATGAGCAGTTCTTC

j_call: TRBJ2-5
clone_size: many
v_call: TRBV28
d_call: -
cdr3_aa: CASSGWGIETQYF
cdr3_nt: TGTGCCAGCAGTGGTTGGGGGATTGAGACCCAGTACTTC

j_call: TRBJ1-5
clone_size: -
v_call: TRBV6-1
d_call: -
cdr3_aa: CASRRGIGTQNQPQHF
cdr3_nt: TGTGCCAGCAGGAGGGGAATCGGGACCCAGAATCAGCCCCAGCATTTT

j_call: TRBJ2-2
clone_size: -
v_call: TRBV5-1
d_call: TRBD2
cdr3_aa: CASSPWTSPNTGELFF
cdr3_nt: TGCGCCAGCAGCCCGTGGACTAGCCCAAACACCGGGGAGCTGTTTTTT

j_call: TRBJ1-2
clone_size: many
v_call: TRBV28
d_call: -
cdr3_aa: CASSSTWGGSNYGYTF
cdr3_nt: TGTGCCAGCAGTTCAACCTGGGGGGGGTCTAACTATGGCTACACCTTC

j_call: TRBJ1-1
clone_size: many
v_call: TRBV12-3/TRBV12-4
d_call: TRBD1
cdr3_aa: CASSLRGQGSTEAFF
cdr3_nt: TGTGCCAGCAGCTTACGGGGACAGGGGAGCACTGAAGCTTTCTTT

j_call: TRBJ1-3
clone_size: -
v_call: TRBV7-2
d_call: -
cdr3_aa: CASSFTGTPSGNTIYF
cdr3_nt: TGTGCCAGCAGCTTCACAGGGACCCCATCTGGAAACACCATATATTTT

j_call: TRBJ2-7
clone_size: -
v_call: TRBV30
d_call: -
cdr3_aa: CACQVSYEQYF
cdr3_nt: TGTGCCTGTCAAGTAAGCTACGAGCAGTACTTC

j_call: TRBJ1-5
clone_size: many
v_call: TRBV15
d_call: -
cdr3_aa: CATSRERYSNQPQHF
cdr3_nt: TGTGCCACCAGCAGAGAACGGTATAGCAATCAGCCCCAGCATTTT

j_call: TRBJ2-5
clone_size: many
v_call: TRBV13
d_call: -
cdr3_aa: CASSLQPLETQYF
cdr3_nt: TGTGCCAGCAGCTTACAGCCCTTAGAGACCCAGTACTTC

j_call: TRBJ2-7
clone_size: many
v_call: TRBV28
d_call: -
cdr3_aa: CASSLGGGRTHEQYF
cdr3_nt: TGTGCCAGCAGTTTGGGGGGGGGCAGGACCCACGAGCAGTACTTC

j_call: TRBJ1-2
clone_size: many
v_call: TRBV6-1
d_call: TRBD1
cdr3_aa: CASSRQGDGYTF
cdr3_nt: TGTGCCAGCAGCCGACAGGGGGATGGCTACACCTTC

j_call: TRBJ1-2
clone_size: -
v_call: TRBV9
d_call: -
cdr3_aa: CASSEQGRGYGYTF
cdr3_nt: TGTGCCAGCAGCGAACAGGGTCGCGGCTATGGCTACACCTTC

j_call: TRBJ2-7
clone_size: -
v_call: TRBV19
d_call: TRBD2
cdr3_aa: CASSIISAGTSGYEQYF
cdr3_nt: TGTGCCAGTAGTATAATCAGCGCCGGGACTAGCGGCTACGAGCAGTACTTC

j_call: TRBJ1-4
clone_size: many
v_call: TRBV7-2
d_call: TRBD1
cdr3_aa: CASSPSGQANEKLFF
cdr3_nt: TGTGCCAGCAGCCCCTCCGGACAGGCGAATGAAAAACTGTTTTTT

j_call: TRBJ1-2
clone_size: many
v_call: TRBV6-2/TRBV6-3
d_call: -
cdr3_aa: CASSYGDNYGYTF
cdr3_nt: TGTGCCAGCAGTTACGGCGACAACTATGGCTACACCTTC

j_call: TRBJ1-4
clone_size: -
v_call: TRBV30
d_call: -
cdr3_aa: CAWSVQEEKLFF
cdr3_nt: TGTGCCTGGAGTGTACAGGAGGAAAAACTGTTTTTT

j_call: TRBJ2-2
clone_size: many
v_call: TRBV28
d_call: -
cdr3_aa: CASSPGTANWSLFF
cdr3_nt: TGTGCCAGCAGCCCCGGGACCGCCAATTGGTCGCTGTTTTTT

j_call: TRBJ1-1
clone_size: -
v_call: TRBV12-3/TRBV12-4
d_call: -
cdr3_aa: CASSLGTGLMAFF
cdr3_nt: TGTGCCAGCAGTTTGGGAACAGGGTTAATGGCTTTCTTT

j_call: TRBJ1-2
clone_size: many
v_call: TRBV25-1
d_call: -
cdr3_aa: CASSEYGEGVGYTF
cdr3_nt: TGTGCCAGCAGTGAATATGGGGAGGGGGTTGGCTACACCTTC

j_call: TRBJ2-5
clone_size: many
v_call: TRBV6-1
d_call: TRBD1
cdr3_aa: CASSEVRTGGLETQYF
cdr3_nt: TGTGCCAGCAGTGAAGTACGGACAGGGGGCTTGGAGACCCAGTACTTC

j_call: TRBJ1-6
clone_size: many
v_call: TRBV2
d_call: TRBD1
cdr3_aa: CASSDTNRGSPLHF
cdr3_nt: TGTGCCAGCAGTGATACCAACAGGGGATCACCCCTCCACTTT

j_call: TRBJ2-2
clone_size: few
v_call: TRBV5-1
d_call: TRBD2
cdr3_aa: CASTAVAGGLNTGELFF
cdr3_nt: TGCGCCAGCACCGCGGTAGCGGGGGGATTGAACACCGGGGAGCTGTTTTTT

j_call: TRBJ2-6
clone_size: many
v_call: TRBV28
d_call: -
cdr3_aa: CASRTTALHSGANVLTF
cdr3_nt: TGTGCCAGCAGGACGACAGCCTTACACTCTGGGGCCAACGTCCTGACTTTC

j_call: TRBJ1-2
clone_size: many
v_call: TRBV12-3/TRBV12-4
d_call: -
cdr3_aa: CASSAGGFGYTF
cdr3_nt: TGTGCCAGCAGCGCGGGAGGGTTTGGCTACACCTTC

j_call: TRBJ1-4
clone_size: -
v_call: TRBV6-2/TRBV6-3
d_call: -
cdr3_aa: CASRPGLTPSEKLFF
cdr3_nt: TGTGCCAGCAGACCTGGACTTACTCCCTCGGAAAAACTGTTTTTT

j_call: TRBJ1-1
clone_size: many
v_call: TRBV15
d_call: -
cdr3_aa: CATSRDATGGSGTEAFF
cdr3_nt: TGTGCCACCAGCAGAGATGCTACGGGGGGATCGGGGACTGAAGCTTTCTTT

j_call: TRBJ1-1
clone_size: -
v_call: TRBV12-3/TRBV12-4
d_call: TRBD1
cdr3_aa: CASSSHRDRGGMNTEAFF
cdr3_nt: TGTGCCAGCAGTAGTCACCGGGACAGGGGGGGAATGAACACTGAAGCTTTCTTT

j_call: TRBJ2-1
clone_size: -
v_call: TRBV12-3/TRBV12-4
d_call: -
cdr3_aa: CASRRTGLEQFF
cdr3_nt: TGTGCCAGCAGACGAACAGGGTTAGAGCAGTTCTTC

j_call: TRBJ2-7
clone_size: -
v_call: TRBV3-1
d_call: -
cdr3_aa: CASSLQGGERYF
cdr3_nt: TGTGCCAGCAGCTTACAGGGAGGCGAGCGGTACTTC

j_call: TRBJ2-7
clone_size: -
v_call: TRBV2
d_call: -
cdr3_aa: CAGSPAALSYEQYF
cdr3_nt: TGTGCCGGTTCTCCGGCCGCCCTCTCCTACGAGCAGTACTTC

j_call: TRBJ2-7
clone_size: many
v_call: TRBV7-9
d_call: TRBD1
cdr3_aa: CASSHDRAEQYF
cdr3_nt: TGTGCCAGCAGCCACGACAGGGCCGAGCAGTACTTC

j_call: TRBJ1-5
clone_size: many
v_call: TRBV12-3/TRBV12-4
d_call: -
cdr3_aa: CASTYGNPGKQPQHF
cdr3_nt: TGTGCCAGCACCTACGGGAATCCAGGGAAACAGCCCCAGCATTTT

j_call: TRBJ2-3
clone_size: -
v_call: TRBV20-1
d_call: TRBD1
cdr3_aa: CSAPGQEWTDTQYF
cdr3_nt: TGCAGTGCCCCGGGACAGGAATGGACAGATACGCAGTATTTT

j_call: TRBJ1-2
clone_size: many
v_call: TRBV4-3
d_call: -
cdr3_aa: CASSQPGANYGYTF
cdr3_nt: TGCGCCAGCAGCCAACCCGGCGCGAACTATGGCTACACCTTC

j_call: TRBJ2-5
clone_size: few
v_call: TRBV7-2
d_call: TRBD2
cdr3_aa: CASSILAAAGETQYF
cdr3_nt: TGTGCCAGCAGCATACTAGCGGCGGCTGGGGAGACCCAGTACTTC

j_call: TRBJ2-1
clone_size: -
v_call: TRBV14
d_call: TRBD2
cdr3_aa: CASSRRGASGKNEQFF
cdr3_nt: TGTGCCAGCAGCCGACGGGGGGCTAGCGGGAAAAATGAGCAGTTCTTC

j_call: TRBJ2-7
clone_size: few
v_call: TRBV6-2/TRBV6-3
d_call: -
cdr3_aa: CASSYWGTRSSYEQYF
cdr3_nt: TGTGCCAGCAGTTACTGGGGTACTAGATCCTCCTACGAGCAGTACTTC

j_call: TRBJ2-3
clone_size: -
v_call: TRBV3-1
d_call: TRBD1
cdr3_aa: CASSSGTGLITDTQYF
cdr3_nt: TGTGCCAGCAGTTCCGGGACAGGGCTTATCACAGATACGCAGTATTTT

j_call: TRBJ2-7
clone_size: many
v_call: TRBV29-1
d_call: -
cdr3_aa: CSVAVTTIYEQYF
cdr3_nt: TGCAGCGTTGCCGTTACGACAATCTACGAGCAGTACTTC

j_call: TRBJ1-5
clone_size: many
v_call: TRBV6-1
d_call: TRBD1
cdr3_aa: CASRKTGPYSNQPQHF
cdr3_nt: TGTGCCAGCAGAAAGACAGGGCCCTATAGCAATCAGCCCCAGCATTTT

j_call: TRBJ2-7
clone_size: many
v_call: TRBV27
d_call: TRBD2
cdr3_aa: CASSLSPLAPYEQYF
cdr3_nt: TGTGCCAGCAGTTTATCCCCACTAGCGCCCTACGAGCAGTACTTC

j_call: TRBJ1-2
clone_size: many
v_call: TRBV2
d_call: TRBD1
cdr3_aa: CASSMDRIGDTF
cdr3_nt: TGTGCCAGCAGTATGGACAGGATCGGGGACACCTTC